Given below is one TCR beta chain in context. Its specificity is unknown. Time point of the sample: late sampling 161 to 241 days after vaccination in a few convalescent patients. The sample belongs to a study of vaccination and CD4 T cells after COVID-19. Study at large: Six males and four females, two Hispanic, made up the convalescents.

V trimming: 10 bases; J trimming: 3 bases; junction bases outside the gene matches: 14. CDR3 length: 15 residues. Germline V gives CDR1 MDHEN, CDR2 SYDVKM. Study-level points and caveats: Median SARS-CoV-2-reactive clonotype numbers rose nonsignificantly, about 20 to 40.

TCRdb redid the calling of the PCR reads with MiXCR, one entry per CDR3 protein. Of around 30,000 distinct CDR3 sequences listed, roughly 50% were seen once; the top ten hold around 5.9%. This clonotype originated in a human donor who had recovered from COVID-19. The chain joins TRBV28 to TRBJ1-2; 7 positions match TRBD1. The source material was CD4+ T cells from blood, sampled about 7 months after SARS-CoV-2 vaccination. In DNA form, the CDR3 reads TGTGCCAACCAGCCTAGCGGCAGGGGGGACTATGGCTACACCTTC. Amino acid sequence: CANQPSGRGDYGYTF.